This T cell receptor beta chain derives from a study of regulatory T cells in long-lasting Graves disease. As to this clonotype: The junction shows a germline mismatch at one end, possibly a read error.

Assembly of TCR beta libraries relied on iRepertoire HTBI primers together with Arm-PCR of CDR3 regions. TCRdb analysed the multiplex PCR reads with MiXCR anew, one entry per CDR3 protein. Among 300,000 to 350,000 distinct CDR3 sequences listed, less than 20% were seen once. Time point of the sample: persistent/refractory GD, antithyroid drugs over 5 years with positive TRAb. The TCR library was made from RNA extracted from PBMCs. Germline loops: CDR1 MNHNS, CDR2 SASEGT. The CDR3 has 16 residues. The sequencing used peripheral blood mononuclear cells (PBMCs), collected when the disease was refractory, from a patient treated with antithyroid drugs. This rearrangement joins TRBV6-1 to TRBJ1-1, with D maybe TRBD1 (5 bases). The sequence came from a female donor with Graves disease. In DNA form, the CDR3 reads TGTGCCAGCAGTCTAGGGGAGGGAGGAATACGTACTGAAACTTTCTTT. Translated: CASSLGEGGIRTETFF.